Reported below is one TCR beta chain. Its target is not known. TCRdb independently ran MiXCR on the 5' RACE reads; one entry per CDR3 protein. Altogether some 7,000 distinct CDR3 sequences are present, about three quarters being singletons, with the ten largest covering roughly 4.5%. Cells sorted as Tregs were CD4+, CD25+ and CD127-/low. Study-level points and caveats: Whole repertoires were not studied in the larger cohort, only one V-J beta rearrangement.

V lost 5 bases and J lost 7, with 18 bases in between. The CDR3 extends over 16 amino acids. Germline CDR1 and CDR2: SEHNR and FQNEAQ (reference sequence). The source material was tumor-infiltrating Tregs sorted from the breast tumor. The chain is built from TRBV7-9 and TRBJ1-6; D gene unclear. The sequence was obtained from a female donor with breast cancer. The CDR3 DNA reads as TGTGCCAGCAGCCTTGACTCCAGTAAAGGGAATTCACCCCTCCACTTT. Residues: CASSLDSSKGNSPLHF.